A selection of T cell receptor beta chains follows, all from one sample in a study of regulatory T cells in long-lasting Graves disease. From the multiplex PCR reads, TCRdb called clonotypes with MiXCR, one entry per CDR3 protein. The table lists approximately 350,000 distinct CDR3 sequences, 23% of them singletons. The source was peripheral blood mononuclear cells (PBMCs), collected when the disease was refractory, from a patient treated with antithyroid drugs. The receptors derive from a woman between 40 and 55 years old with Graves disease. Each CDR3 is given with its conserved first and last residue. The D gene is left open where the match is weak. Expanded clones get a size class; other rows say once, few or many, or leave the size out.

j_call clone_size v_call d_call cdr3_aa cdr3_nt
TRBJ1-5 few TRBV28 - CASSLQQFNQPQHF TGTGCCAGCAGTTTACAACAGTTCAATCAGCCCCAGCATTTT
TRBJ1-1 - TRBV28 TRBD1 CASSPRTGGEGWTEAFF TGTGCCAGCAGCCCAAGGACAGGGGGCGAGGGATGGACTGAAGCTTTCTTT
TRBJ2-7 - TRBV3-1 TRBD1 CASSLWQGAYEQYF TGTGCCAGCAGTCTCTGGCAGGGGGCCTACGAGCAGTACTTC
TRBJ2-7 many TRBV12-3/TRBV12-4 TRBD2 CASSLAGFYEQYF TGTGCCAGCAGTCTAGCGGGATTCTACGAGCAGTACTTC
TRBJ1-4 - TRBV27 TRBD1 CASSPGGDEKLFF TGTGCCAGCAGCCCAGGGGGGGATGAAAAACTGTTTTTT
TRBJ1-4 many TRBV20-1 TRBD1 CSARVNRGIEKLFF TGCAGTGCTAGAGTAAACAGGGGCATCGAAAAACTGTTTTTT
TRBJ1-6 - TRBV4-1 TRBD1 CASSQVPGGAYNSPLHF TGCGCCAGCAGCCAAGTACCAGGGGGCGCCTATAATTCACCCCTCCACTTT
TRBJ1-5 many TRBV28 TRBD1 CASSLPRDRAHQPQHF TGTGCCAGCAGTTTACCCCGGGACAGGGCCCATCAGCCCCAGCATTTT
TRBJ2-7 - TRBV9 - CASSVGWGGQKNEQYF TGTGCCAGCAGCGTAGGATGGGGGGGACAGAAAAACGAGCAGTACTTC
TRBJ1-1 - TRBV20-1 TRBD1 CSAREHDRVLSEAFF TGCAGTGCTAGAGAACACGACAGGGTCTTATCTGAAGCTTTCTTT
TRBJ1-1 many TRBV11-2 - CASSLRAGNMNTEAFF TGTGCCAGCAGCTTAAGGGCAGGGAATATGAACACTGAAGCTTTCTTT
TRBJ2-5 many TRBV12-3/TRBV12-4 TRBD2 CASSSSGGYETQYF TGTGCCAGCAGTTCTAGCGGGGGTTACGAGACCCAGTACTTC
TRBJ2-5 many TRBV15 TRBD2 CATSRDFRTSDQETQYF TGTGCCACCAGCAGAGATTTTAGGACTAGTGATCAAGAGACCCAGTACTTC
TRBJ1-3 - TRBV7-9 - CASSPSAHSGNTIYF TGTGCCAGCAGCCCTTCAGCGCACTCTGGAAACACCATATATTTT
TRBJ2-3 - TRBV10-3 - CAISESTFPRADTQYF TGTGCCATCAGTGAGTCGACTTTCCCCCGGGCAGATACGCAGTATTTT
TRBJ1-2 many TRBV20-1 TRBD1 CSANRGDYGYTF TGCAGTGCTAACAGGGGTGACTATGGCTACACCTTC
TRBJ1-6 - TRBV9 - CASSVEVADSPLHF TGTGCCAGCAGCGTAGAGGTCGCTGATTCACCCCTCCACTTT
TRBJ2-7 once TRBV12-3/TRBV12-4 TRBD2 CASSPGQLAGNLVQYF TGTGCCAGCAGTCCTGGCCAACTAGCGGGAAACTTGGTGCAGTACTTC
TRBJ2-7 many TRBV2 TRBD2 CASNSGTRYEQYF TGTGCCAGCAATAGCGGGACACGCTACGAGCAGTACTTC
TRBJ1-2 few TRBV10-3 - CAISEYSGSTGYTF TGTGCCATCAGTGAGTATTCGGGGTCGACTGGCTACACCTTC
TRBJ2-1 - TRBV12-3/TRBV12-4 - CASKNRHEQFF TGTGCCAGCAAAAACCGGCACGAGCAGTTCTTC
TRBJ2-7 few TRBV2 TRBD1 CASRRTGGEQYF TGTGCCAGCAGGAGGACAGGGGGCGAGCAGTACTTC
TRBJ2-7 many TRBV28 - CASVHNPLGPRPYEQYF TGTGCCAGCGTTCATAACCCTTTGGGCCCCAGACCCTACGAGCAGTACTTC
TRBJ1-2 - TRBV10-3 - CAISLDPSYYGYTF TGTGCCATCAGCCTCGACCCTTCCTACTATGGCTACACCTTC
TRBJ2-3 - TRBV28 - CASSFTGLQGDTQYF TGTGCCAGCAGTTTTACGGGACTTCAAGGGGATACGCAGTATTTT
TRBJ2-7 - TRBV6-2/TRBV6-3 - CASSYKERVDGTYEQYF TGTGCCAGCAGTTACAAGGAGCGGGTGGATGGGACCTACGAGCAGTACTTC
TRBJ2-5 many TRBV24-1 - CATSDSETAQGTQYF TGTGCCACCAGTGATTCTGAGACTGCCCAGGGGACCCAGTACTTC
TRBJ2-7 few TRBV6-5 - CASSSLSAQSSYGQYF TGTGCCAGCAGTTCCCTCTCCGCGCAGAGCTCCTACGGGCAGTACTTC
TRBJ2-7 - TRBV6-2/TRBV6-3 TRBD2 CASRIRGDYEQYF TGTGCCAGCAGGATTCGGGGGGACTACGAGCAGTACTTC
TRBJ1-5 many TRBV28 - CASSLDPVSNQPQHF TGTGCCAGCAGCCTCGACCCGGTTAGCAATCAGCCCCAGCATTTT
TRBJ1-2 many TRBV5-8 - CASSLVGGYGYTF TGTGCCAGCAGCCTGGTAGGCGGCTATGGCTACACCTTC
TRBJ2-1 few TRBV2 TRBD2 CASRRRESVFNEQFF TGTGCCAGCAGAAGGCGGGAGAGTGTGTTCAATGAGCAGTTCTTC
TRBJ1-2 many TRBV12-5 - CASGLAGVTYGYTF TGTGCTAGTGGTTTGGCAGGGGTAACCTATGGCTACACCTTC
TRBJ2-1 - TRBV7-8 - CASSYWGQNSEQFF TGTGCCAGCAGCTATTGGGGTCAAAACTCTGAGCAGTTCTTC
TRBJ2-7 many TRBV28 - CASWALYEQYF TGTGCCAGCTGGGCTCTCTACGAGCAGTACTTC
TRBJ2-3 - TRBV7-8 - CASSSWTDTDTQYF TGTGCCAGCAGCTCTTGGACCGACACAGATACGCAGTATTTT
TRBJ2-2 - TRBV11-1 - CASSSSNGELFF TGTGCCAGCAGCTCATCTAACGGGGAGCTGTTTTTT